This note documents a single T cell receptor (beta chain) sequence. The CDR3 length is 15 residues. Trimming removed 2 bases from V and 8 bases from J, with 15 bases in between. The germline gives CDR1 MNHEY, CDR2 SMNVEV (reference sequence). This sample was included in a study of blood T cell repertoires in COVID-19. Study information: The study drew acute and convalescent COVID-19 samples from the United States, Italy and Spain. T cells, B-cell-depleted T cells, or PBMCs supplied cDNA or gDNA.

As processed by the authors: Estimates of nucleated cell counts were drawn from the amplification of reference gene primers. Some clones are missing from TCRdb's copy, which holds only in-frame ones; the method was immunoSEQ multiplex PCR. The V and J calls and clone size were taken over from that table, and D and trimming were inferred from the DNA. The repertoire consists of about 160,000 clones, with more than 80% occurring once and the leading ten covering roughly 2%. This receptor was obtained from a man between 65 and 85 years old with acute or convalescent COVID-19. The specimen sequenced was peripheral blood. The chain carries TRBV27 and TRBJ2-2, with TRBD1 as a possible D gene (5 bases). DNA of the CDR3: TGTGCCAGCAGTTTACGACCGACAACAGGTGGGGAGCTGTTTTTT. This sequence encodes CASSLRPTTGGELFF.